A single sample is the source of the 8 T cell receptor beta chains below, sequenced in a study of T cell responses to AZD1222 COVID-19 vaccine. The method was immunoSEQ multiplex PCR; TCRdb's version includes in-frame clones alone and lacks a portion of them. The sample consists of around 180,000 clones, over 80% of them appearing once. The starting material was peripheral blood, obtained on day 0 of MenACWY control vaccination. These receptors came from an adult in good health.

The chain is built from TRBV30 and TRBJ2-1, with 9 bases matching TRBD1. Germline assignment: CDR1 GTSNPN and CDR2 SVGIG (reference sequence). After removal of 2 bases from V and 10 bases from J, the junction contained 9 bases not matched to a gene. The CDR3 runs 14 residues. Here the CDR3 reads CAWSTGQGHREQFF. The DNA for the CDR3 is TGTGCCTGGAGTACCGGACAGGGGCACCGGGAGCAGTTCTTC.

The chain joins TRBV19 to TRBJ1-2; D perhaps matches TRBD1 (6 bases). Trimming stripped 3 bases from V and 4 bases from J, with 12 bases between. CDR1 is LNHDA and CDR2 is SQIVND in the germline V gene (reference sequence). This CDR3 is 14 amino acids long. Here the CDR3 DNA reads TGTGCCAGTAGTATGATCGGACAGATCTATGGCTACACCTTC. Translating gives CASSMIGQIYGYTF.

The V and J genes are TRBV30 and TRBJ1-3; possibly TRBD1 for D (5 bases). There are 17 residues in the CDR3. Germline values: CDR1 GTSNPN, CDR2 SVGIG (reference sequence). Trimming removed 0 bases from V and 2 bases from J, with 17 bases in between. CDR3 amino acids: CAWSVPGTPRAGNTIYF. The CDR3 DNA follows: TGTGCCTGGAGTGTCCCTGGGACCCCTCGTGCTGGAAACACCATATATTTT.

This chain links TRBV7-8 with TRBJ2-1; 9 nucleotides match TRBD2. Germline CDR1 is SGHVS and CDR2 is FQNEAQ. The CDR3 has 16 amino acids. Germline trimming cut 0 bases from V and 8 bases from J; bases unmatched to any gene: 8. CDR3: CASSLARSGRIYEQFF. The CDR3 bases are TGTGCCAGCAGCTTAGCGCGGAGCGGGAGGATTTATGAGCAGTTCTTC.

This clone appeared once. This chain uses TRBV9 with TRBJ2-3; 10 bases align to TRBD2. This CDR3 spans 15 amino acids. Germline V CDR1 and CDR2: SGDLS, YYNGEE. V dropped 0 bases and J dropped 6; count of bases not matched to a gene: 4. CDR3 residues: CASSVVAGGSDTQYF. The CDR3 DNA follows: TGTGCCAGCAGCGTAGTAGCGGGAGGAAGCGATACGCAGTATTTT.

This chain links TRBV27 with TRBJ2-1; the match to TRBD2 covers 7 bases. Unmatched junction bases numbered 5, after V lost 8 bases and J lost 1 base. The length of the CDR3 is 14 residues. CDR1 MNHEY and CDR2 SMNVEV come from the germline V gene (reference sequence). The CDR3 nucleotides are TGTGCCAGCGGGGGTAGCGGGTCCTACAATGAGCAGTTCTTC. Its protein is CASGGSGSYNEQFF.

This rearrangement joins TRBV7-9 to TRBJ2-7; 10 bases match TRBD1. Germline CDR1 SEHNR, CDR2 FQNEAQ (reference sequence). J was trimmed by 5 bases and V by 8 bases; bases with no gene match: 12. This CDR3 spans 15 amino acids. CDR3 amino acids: CASGFPGTGVDEQYF. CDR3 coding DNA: TGTGCCAGCGGTTTCCCCGGGACAGGGGTCGACGAGCAGTACTTC.

CDR3 in DNA: TGTGCCAGCAGTGAAAGGGGGGACAGGGACTATGGCTACACCTTC. Protein product: CASSERGDRDYGYTF. The genes are TRBV6-1 and TRBJ1-2, with 9 bases matching TRBD1. The germline V gene has CDR1 MNHNS and CDR2 SASEGT. The CDR3 consists of 15 residues. Trimming took 2 bases from V and 3 from J; bases not matched to a gene: 4.